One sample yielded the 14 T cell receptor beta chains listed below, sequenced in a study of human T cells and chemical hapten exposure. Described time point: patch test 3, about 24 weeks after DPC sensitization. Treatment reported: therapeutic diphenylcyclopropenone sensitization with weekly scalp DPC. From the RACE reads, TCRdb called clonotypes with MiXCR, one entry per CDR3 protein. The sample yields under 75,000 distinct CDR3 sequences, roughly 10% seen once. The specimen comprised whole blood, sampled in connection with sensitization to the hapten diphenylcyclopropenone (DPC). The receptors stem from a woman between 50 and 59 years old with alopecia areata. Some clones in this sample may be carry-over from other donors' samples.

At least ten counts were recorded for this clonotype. CDR3 nucleotide sequence: TGTGCCAGCAACCGCGAAAGGGCTACTAACTATGGCTACACCTTC. Residues: CASNRERATNYGYTF. This rearrangement joins TRBV6-1 to TRBJ1-2; no clear D gene. CDR1 MNHNS and CDR2 SASEGT come from the germline V gene. V dropped 7 bases and J dropped 0 bases, with 15 bases sitting between them. The CDR3 contains 15 residues.

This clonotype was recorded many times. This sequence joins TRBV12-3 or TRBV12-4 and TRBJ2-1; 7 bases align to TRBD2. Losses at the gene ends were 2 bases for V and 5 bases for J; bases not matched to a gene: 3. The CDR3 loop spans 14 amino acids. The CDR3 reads CASSLRDYHNEQFF. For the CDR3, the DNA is TGTGCCAGCAGTTTACGGGACTACCACAATGAGCAGTTCTTC.

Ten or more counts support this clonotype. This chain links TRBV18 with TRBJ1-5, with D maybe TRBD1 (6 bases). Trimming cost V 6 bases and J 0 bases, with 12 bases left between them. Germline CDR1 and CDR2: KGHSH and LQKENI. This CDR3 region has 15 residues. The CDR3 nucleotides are TGTGCCAGCTCCGAGGGGGGGTCTAGCAATCAGCCCCAGCATTTT. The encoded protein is CASSEGGSSNQPQHF. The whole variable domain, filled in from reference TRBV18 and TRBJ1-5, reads NAGVMQNPRHLVRRRGQEARLRCSPMKGHSHVYWYRQLPEEGLKFMVYLQKENIIDESGMPKERFSAEFPKEGPSILRIQQVVRGDSAAYFCASSEGGSSNQPQHFGDGTRLSIL.

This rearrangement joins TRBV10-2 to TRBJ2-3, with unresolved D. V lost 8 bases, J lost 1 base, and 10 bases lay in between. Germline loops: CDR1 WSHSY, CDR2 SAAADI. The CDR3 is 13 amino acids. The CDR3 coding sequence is TGCGCCAGCGGCATGGCGGGCACAGATACGCAGTATTTT. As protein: CASGMAGTDTQYF.

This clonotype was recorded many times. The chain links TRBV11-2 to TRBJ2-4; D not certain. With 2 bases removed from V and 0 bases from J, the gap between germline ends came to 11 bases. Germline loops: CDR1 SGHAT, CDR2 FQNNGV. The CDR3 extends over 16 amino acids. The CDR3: CASSLKVTLAKNIQYF. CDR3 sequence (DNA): TGTGCCAGCAGCTTAAAAGTAACTCTAGCCAAAAACATTCAGTACTTC.

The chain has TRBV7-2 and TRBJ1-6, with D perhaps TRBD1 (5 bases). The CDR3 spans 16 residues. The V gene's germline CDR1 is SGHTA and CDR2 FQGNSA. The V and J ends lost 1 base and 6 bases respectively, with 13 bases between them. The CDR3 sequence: CASSLVGTALNSPLHF. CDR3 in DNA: TGTGCCAGCAGCTTAGTTGGGACGGCCCTTAATTCACCCCTCCACTTT.

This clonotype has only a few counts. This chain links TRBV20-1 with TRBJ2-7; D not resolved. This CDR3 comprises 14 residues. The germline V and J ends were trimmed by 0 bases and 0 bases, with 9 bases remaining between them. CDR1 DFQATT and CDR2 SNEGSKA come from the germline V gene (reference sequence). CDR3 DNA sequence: TGCAGTGCTAGAGATCCCGGCGGCTCCTACGAGCAGTACTTC. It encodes CSARDPGGSYEQYF.

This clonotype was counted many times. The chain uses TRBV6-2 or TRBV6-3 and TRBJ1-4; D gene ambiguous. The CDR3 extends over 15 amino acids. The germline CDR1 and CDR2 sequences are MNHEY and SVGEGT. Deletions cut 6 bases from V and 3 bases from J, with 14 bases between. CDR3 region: CASSEAGSSNEKLFF. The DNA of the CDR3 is TGTGCCAGCAGCGAGGCGGGGTCCTCTAATGAAAAACTGTTTTTT.

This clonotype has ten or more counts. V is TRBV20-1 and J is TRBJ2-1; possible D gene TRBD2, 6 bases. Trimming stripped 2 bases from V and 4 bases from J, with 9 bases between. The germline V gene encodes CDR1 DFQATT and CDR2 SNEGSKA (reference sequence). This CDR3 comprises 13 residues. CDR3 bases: TGCAGTGCTAGACTAGCGAATTACAATGAGCAGTTCTTC. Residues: CSARLANYNEQFF.

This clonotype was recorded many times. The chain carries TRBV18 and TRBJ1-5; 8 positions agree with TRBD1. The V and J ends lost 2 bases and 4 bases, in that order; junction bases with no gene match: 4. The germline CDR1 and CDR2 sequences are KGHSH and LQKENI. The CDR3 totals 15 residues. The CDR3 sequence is CASSPDRGENQPQHF. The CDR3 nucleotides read TGTGCCAGCTCACCAGACAGGGGAGAGAATCAGCCCCAGCATTTT.

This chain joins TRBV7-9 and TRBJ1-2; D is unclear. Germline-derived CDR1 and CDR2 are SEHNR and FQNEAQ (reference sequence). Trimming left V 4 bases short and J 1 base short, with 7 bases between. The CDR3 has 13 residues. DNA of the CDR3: TGTGCCAGCAGCTCCGACGGTAACTATGGCTACACCTTC. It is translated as CASSSDGNYGYTF.

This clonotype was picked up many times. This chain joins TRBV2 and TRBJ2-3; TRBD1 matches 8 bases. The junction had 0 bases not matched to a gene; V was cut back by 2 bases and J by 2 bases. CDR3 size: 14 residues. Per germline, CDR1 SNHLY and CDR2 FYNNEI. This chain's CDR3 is CASSEQGATDTQYF. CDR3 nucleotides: TGTGCCAGCAGTGAACAGGGGGCCACAGATACGCAGTATTTT.

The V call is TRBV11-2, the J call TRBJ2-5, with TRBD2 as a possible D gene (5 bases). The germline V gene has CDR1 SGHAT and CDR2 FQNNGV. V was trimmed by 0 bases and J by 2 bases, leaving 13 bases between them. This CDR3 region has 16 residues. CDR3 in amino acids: CASSLDSRENQETQYF. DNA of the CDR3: TGTGCCAGCAGCTTAGATTCCCGGGAAAATCAAGAGACCCAGTACTTC. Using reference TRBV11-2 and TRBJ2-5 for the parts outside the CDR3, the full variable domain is EAGVAQSPRYKIIEKRQSVAFWCNPISGHATLYWYQQILGQGPKLLIQFQNNGVVDDSQLPKDRFSAERLKGVDSTLKIQPAKLEDSAVYLCASSLDSRENQETQYFGPGTRLLVL.

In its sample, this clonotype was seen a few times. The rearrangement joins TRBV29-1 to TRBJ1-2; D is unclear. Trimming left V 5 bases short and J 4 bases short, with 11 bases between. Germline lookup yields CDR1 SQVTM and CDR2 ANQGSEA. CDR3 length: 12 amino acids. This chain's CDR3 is CSVRGSGYGYTF. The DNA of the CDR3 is TGCAGCGTTAGAGGATCTGGCTATGGCTACACCTTC. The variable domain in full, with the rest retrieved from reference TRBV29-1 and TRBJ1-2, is SAVISQKPSRDICQRGTSLTIQCQVDSQVTMMFWYRQQPGQSLTLIATANQGSEATYESGFVIDKFPISRPNLTFSTLTVSNMSPEDSSIYLCSVRGSGYGYTFGSGTRLTVV.